This TCR beta chain was captured in a study of CD8 T cells in Susac syndrome. Study-level results: The TCR sequencing and HLA analysis in the study involved a relatively small number of individuals, as the study acknowledged.

The authors carried out high-throughput sequencing of TCR beta. They applied it to CD8+ and CD4+ T cells obtained from blood. Each Susac syndrome patient had definite or probable disease by recently defined criteria. With random hexamers, 0.5 to 1 ug RNA was reverse transcribed. Each CDR3 protein is one row after TCRdb ran MiXCR on the immunoSEQ multiplex PCR reads. The repertoire holds about 130,000 distinct CDR3 sequences, about 93% seen once, with about 0.2% in the top ten. Germline CDR1 is SGDLS and CDR2 is YYNGEE. This CDR3 spans 17 amino acids. V lost 4 bases to trimming and J lost 5 bases; unmatched junction nucleotides: 15. Turning to this clonotype: No antigen is known for it.

This clonotype was obtained from a human donor with Susac syndrome. The sample consisted of CD8+ T cells from PBMCs. The J gene is TRBJ2-3, the V gene TRBV9, with 8 bases lining up with TRBD2. The CDR3 nucleotides are TGTGCCAGCAGCACCAACCTAGCGGGCGGGGCCCAAGATACGCAGTATTTT. Translating it yields CASSTNLAGGAQDTQYF.